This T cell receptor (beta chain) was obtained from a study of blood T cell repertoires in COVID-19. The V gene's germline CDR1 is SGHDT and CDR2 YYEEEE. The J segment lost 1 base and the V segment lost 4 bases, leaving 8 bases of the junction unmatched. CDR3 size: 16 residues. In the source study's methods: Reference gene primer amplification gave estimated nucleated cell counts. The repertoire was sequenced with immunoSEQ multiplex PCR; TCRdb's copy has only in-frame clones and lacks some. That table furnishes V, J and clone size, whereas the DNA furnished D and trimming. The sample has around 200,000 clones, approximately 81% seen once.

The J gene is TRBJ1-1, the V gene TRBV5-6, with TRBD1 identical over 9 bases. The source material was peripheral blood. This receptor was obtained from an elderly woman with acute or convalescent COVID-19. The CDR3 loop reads CASSPHRGRGNTEAFF. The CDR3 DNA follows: TGTGCCAGCAGCCCACACAGGGGGCGAGGGAACACTGAAGCTTTCTTT.